This T cell receptor beta chain was profiled in a study of Graves' ophthalmopathy and Graves' hyperthyroidism (dated by TCRdb to between 2017 and 2018). Concerning the study at large: Peripheral blood was collected at initial diagnosis, prior to any treatment. TCR beta repertoire signatures were used to distinguish Graves' ophthalmopathy from Graves' hyperthyroidism and to predict progression to ophthalmopathy. In total, over 130 blood samples were TCR-sequenced: 40 to 45 ophthalmopathy, roughly 77 hyperthyroidism and 17 hyperthyroidism-to-ophthalmopathy patients. To explore V-J signatures distinguishing ophthalmopathy from hyperthyroidism, a discovery set of around 97 patients (about 44 ophthalmopathy, about 57 stable hyperthyroidism) was enrolled. An independent validation cohort was composed of approximately 18 hyperthyroidism patients and roughly 16 patients who later progressed from hyperthyroidism to ophthalmopathy. In roughly 6 hyperthyroidism patients, the T-cell repertoire of thyroid tissue was compared with the T-cell repertoire of blood. Following sampling, methimazole starting at 30 mg daily was administered to hyperthyroidism patients, and high-dose intravenous methylprednisolone was administered to ophthalmopathy patients. The 100 discovery patients were divided at random into training and test sets in a 7:3 ratio.

For repertoire sequencing, the TCR beta CDR3 regions were amplified from RNA transcripts. The first round was an RT-PCR using HTBI primers with the Qiagen OneStep RT-PCR kit, and this first round was followed by a second-round multiplex PCR, then size selection and purification. Sequencing of the libraries was carried out on an Illumina HiSeq2000 in paired-end mode with 100 bp reads. Per the original workflow: SOAPnuke was used to process the reads, throwing out any read that had adapters, had uncalled bases, had a mean Phred below 15, or lacked an exact constant-primer or identifier match. COPE v1.2.5 was used to merge the high-quality paired reads. Each unique nucleotide sequence was treated as a clonotype, and MiTCR v1.1 was used to align the clonotypes to the IMGT TRB V, D and J references. The analysis was limited to V-J combinations with a frequency above 0.0001, which together covered more than 98% of repertoires. For each V-J combination, a TCR clonal expansion and chaos score was defined as the ratio of F50 clonal expansion to chaos observed in the TCRdist matrix. Features were reduced by Welch's t-statistics and random forest to roughly 14 V-J combinations, which fed a naive Bayes classifier. The Morisita-Horn index was used to measure how similar the thyroid and blood repertoires were. TCRdb cleaned the public reads at Q25 with fastp, built clones with MiXCR and kept in-frame beta chains. Identical CDR3 proteins give one entry, which carries the most common genes and DNA. The V and J calls and clone size are TCRdb's, not the authors'. This sample comprises approximately 460,000 distinct CDR3 sequences, around 14% of them detected only once. The biggest ten clones account for 8% to 10% of the sample.

This clonotype has a count of ten or more. Its antigen remains undetermined. Base qualities are not provided; no much larger clone lies one nucleotide away. The ophthalmopathy patients had moderately to severely active disease, with a Clinical Activity Score of 3 or higher, a NOSPECS grade of 4 or higher, and a disease duration of less than 3 months. Patients were excluded if they had other autoimmune diseases, uncontrolled infections, pregnancy or lactation. Clinical symptoms, serum thyroxine, TRAb, thyroid ultrasound and orbital computed tomography formed the basis of the diagnosis. Using Ficoll-Paque density gradient centrifugation, PBMCs were isolated from 10 ml of fresh peripheral blood. Total RNA was extracted with Trizol reagent and quality-checked on an Agilent 2100 Bioanalyzer. Relative to germline, V is 1 base shorter and J is 6 bases shorter, with 16 bases between their ends. CDR1 and CDR2, looked up from the germline V gene, are ENHRY and SYGVKD. The CDR3 runs 16 residues from the cysteine to the phenylalanine. Just the 48-base CDR3 DNA is kept, in frame starting at base 1.

The full study reports these points: Sample size was not statistically predetermined, and group allocation was not concealed from the investigators. In validation, the model predicted ophthalmopathy progression with 55% to 71% sensitivity and 72.22% specificity; 12 predicted patients were CT-confirmed with GO in a median of around 6.5 months. In cross-validation, the 13-signature model distinguished ophthalmopathy from stable hyperthyroidism with 85% to 90% sensitivity and 81% to 83% specificity, and in the test set the corresponding values were roughly 80% and 76%. Among expanded thyroid clonotypes with frequency above 0.001, most also showed up in blood, which suggests that blood repertoires may reflect the thyroid immune response.

The rearranged segments are TRBV10-3 and TRBJ1-5; matching of 5 bases hints at TRBD1 as the D gene. This TCR derives from a woman in her thirties with Graves' ophthalmopathy. Donor details come from another sample of the same person, matched by shared clones. Material: blood. For the CDR3, the sequence is CAISEFLGSGTQPQHF. The nucleotides read TGTGCCATCAGTGAGTTTCTCGGGAGTGGGACTCAGCCCCAGCATTTT.